Following are 8 T cell receptor beta chains from one sample sequenced in a study of OX40 agonist ivuxolimab in advanced cancers. Sequencing used immunoSEQ multiplex PCR; TCRdb keeps in-frame clones, though not all of them. Of approximately 50,000 clones listed, approximately 86% are singletons. The material was CD4+ or CD8+ T cells sorted from blood, obtained in a trial of the OX40 agonist ivuxolimab. The receptor source for this set is an adult with an advanced solid tumor such as melanoma, head and neck, liver or kidney cancer.

This clone was observed once. J is TRBJ2-1 and V is TRBV11-2, with 8 bases aligning to TRBD2. V was clipped by 2 bases and J by 7 bases; unmatched bases: 4. Germline CDR1 and CDR2: SGHAT and FQNNGV. The CDR3 consists of 14 residues. The CDR3 coding sequence is TGTGCCAGCAGCTTATCAGCGGGGGTGAATGAGCAGTTCTTC. Residues: CASSLSAGVNEQFF.

This clone has a handful of counts. The chain links TRBV13 to TRBJ2-3; D not resolved. The CDR3 has 14 amino acids. The germline V gene encodes CDR1 PRHDT and CDR2 FYEKMQ (reference sequence). V was trimmed by 0 bases and J by 2 bases, leaving 6 bases between them. The CDR3 nucleotides read TGTGCCAGCAGCTTAGGCCGCCCCACAGATACGCAGTATTTT. This encodes CASSLGRPTDTQYF.

The V gene is TRBV2, the J gene TRBJ1-2; D remains unclear. V lost 2 bases and J lost 8, with 12 bases in between. The CDR3 has 13 amino acids. The germline V gene encodes CDR1 SNHLY and CDR2 FYNNEI. In DNA, the CDR3 is TGTGCCAGCAGTGAAATTGGGATCTGGGGCTACACCTTC. As protein: CASSEIGIWGYTF.

The chain employs TRBV12-5 and TRBJ2-5; TRBD2 aligns across 10 bases. V lost 4 bases to trimming and J lost 0 bases; unmatched junction nucleotides: 17. CDR3 size: 20 residues. Germline loops: CDR1 LGHNT, CDR2 FRNRAP. CDR3 nucleotides: TGTGCTAGTGGTTCCACGCCCTTACTAGCGGGACCAAATTACCAAGAGACCCAGTACTTC. It is translated as CASGSTPLLAGPNYQETQYF.

This chain joins TRBV7-2 and TRBJ1-1, with TRBD1 identical over 7 bases. V lost 5 bases, J lost 3 bases, and 6 bases stayed unmatched. Looked up from germline, CDR1 is SGHTA and CDR2 is FQGNSA. The CDR3 length is 14 residues. The CDR3 DNA sequence: TGTGCCAGCAGCGTGACAGGGTGGGACACTGAAGCTTTCTTT. This sequence encodes CASSVTGWDTEAFF.

This chain joins TRBV7-2 and TRBJ1-5; the D is unclear. The V gene lost 2 bases and the J gene lost 0 bases, with 8 bases spanning the gap. Germline V gene lookup returns CDR1 SGHTA and CDR2 FQGNSA. This CDR3 spans 15 amino acids. This CDR3 is CASSLQSSSNQPQHF. CDR3 nucleotides: TGTGCCAGCAGCTTACAGTCTTCTAGCAATCAGCCCCAGCATTTT. Variable domain in full (rest from reference TRBV7-2 and TRBJ1-5): GAGVSQSPSNKVTEKGKDVELRCDPISGHTALYWYRQSLGQGLEFLIYFQGNSAPDKSGLPSDRFSAERTGGSVSTLTIQRTQQEDSAVYLCASSLQSSSNQPQHFGDGTRLSIL.

This clone has a handful of counts. The chain recombines TRBV10-1 with TRBJ1-1, with 9 nucleotides matching TRBD1. This CDR3 region has 14 residues. J was trimmed by 6 bases and V by 7 bases; bases with no gene match: 9. CDR1 and CDR2 (germline): WNHNN, SYGVQD (reference sequence). The CDR3 region has the DNA TGCGCCAGCAAACCCTCCGGGACAGGGCCTGAAGCTTTCTTT. Translated: CASKPSGTGPEAFF.

The V and J genes are TRBV29-1 and TRBJ1-1, with 7 bases aligning to TRBD1. Germline CDR1 is SQVTM and CDR2 is ANQGSEA. CDR3 length: 15 amino acids. The J segment lost 4 bases and the V segment lost 4 bases, leaving 12 bases of the junction unmatched. In nucleotides, the CDR3 is TGCAGCGTTGGGACACTTTCAGGGGGGAGCACTGAAGCTTTCTTT. Translated, it gives CSVGTLSGGSTEAFF.